There are a few counts of the clone carrying this T cell receptor (beta chain). The CDR3 has 16 amino acids. The germline gives CDR1 MGHRA, CDR2 YSYEKL. Deletions cut 1 base from V and 7 bases from J, with 19 bases between. Clones were sequenced by immunoSEQ multiplex PCR, and TCRdb holds only the in-frame ones, with some missing. The table includes about 100,000 clones, about 90% detected once. The data originate from a study of control samples from healthy donors and cancer patients. The clonotype originates from a woman aged 45-60 years in good health. Source material: blood. This chain links TRBV4-1 with TRBJ2-5; D gene uncertain. CDR3 DNA: TGCGCCAGCAGCCAAGCCCTAGGTTATTTGGTGGTGACCCAGTACTTC. Residues: CASSQALGYLVVTQYF.